The TCR beta chain described here comes from a study of T cell repertoires in cytomegalovirus infection (dated by TCRdb to the late 2010s). In terms of the full investigation: Recently identified HLA-C-restricted CMV epitopes, whose presentation resists viral immunomodulation, were targeted by peptide stimulations together with well-studied HLA-B-restricted epitopes. Donor HLA type was relevant to the analysis, as public TCR beta signatures indicated carriage of CMV infection together with the matching HLA type.

What the work shows at the level of the full study, not this receptor alone: In the ex vivo response, HLA-C-restricted CMV-specific TCR beta clonotypes were dominant, and in two of eight donors the single most frequent clonotype came from this HLA-C-restricted group. Cumulative frequency of public TCR beta family members discriminated carriers of CMV infection plus the relevant HLA type in this cohort and an independent roughly 330-donor cohort.

Comments on this clonotype: Its antigen is not yet known. The record has no base qualities; no much larger clone is one base away.

Sequencing was performed on an Illumina HiSeq 1500. TCRdb ran its own pipeline on the public reads, namely fastp trimming at Q25 and MiXCR clone calling, and kept in-frame beta chains. Rows with one shared CDR3 protein collapse into an entry with the most common genes and DNA. The sample has 450,000 to 600,000 distinct CDR3 sequences on record, roughly 46% of them singletons. The top ten clonotypes cover about 39% of the sample. From the cysteine up to the phenylalanine, the CDR3 has a length of 16 residues. This entry keeps only the CDR3 DNA: 48 bases, framed from base 1. The germline V gene sets CDR1 to SGHVS and CDR2 to FNYEAQ. V has 7 bases trimmed and J has 0 bases trimmed; junction bases matching no gene number 10. What the treatment or condition label conveys for this sample: in vitro stimulation with specific CMV peptide epitopes to enrich CMV-specific T cells.

The receptor was isolated from a human donor in good health (CMV status not recorded). Some clones in this sample may be carry-over from other donors' samples. The rearranged segments are TRBV7-6 and TRBJ2-3; TRBD2 fits 7 bases in the junction. The sequencing here drew on cultured PBMCs, taken from culture after CMV antigen stimulation. The DNA reads TGTGCCAGCACCGCGGGGGATGGGACTAGCACAGATACGCAGTATTTT. It specifies CASTAGDGTSTDTQYF. The full variable domain, completed from the reference TRBV7-6 and TRBJ2-3 proteins outside the CDR3, reads GAGVSQSPRYKVTKRGQDVALRCDPISGHVSLYWYRQALGQGPEFLTYFNYEAQQDKSGLPNDRFSAERPEGSISTLTIQRTEQRDSAMYRCASTAGDGTSTDTQYFGPGTRLTVL.